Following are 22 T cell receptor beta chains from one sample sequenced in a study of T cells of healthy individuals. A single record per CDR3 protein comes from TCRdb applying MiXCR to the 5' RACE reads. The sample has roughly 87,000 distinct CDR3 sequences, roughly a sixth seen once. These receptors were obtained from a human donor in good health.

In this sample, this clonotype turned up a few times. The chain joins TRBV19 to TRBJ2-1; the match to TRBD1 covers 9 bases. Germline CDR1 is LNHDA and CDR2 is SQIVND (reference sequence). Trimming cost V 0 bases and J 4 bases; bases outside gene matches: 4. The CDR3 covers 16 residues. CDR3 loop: CASSIEEGTGYNEQFF. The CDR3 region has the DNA TGTGCCAGTAGTATAGAGGAGGGGACAGGGTACAATGAGCAGTTCTTC.

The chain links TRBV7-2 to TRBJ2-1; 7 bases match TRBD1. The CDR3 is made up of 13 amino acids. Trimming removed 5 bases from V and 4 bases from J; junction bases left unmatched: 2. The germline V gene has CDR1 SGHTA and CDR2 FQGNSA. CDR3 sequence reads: CASSTGQYNEQFF. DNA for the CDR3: TGTGCCAGCAGCACGGGACAGTACAATGAGCAGTTCTTC. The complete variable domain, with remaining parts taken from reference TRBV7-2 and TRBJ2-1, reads GAGVSQSPSNKVTEKGKDVELRCDPISGHTALYWYRQSLGQGLEFLIYFQGNSAPDKSGLPSDRFSAERTGGSVSTLTIQRTQQEDSAVYLCASSTGQYNEQFFGPGTRLTVL.

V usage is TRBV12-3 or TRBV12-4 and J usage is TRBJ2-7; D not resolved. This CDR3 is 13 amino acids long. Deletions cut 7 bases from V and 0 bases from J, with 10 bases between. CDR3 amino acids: CASTKAASYEQYF. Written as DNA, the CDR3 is TGTGCCAGCACTAAAGCAGCCTCCTACGAGCAGTACTTC.

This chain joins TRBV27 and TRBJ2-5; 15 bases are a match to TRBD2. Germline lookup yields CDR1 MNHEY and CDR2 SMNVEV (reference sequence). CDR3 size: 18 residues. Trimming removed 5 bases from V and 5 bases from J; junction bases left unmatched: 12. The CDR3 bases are TGTGCCAGCAGTCCACTCGGGACTAGCGGGAGGACGGGGGAGACCCAGTACTTC. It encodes CASSPLGTSGRTGETQYF.

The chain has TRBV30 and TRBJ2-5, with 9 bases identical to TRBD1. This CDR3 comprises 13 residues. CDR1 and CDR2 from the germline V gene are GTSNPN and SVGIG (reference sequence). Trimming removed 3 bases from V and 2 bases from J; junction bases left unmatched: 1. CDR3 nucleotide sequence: TGTGCCTGGAGGGGGACAGGGCAAGAGACCCAGTACTTC. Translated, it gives CAWRGTGQETQYF.

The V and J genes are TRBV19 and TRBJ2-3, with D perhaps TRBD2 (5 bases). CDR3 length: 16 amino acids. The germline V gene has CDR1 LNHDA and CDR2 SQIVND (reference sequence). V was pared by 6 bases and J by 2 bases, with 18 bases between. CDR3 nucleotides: TGTGCCAGTAGCAAATCAAGAGCGGCAGTCACAGATACGCAGTATTTT. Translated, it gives CASSKSRAAVTDTQYF.

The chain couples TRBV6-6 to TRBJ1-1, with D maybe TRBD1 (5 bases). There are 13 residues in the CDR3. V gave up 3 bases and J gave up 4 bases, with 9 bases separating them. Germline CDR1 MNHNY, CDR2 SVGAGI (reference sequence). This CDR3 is CASSYEGTTEAFF. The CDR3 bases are TGTGCCAGCAGTTATGAGGGGACCACTGAAGCTTTCTTT.

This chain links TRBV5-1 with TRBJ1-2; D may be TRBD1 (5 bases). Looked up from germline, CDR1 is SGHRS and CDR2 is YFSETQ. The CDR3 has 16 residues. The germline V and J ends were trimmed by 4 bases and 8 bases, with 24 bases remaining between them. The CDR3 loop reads CASSQDGHGSGYGYTF. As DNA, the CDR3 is TGCGCCAGCAGCCAAGACGGACATGGTAGTGGTTACGGCTACACCTTC.

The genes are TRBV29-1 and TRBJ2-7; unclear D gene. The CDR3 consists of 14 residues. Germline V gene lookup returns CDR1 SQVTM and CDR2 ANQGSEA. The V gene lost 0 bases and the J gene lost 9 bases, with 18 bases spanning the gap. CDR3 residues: CSVEDRLVGPGQYF. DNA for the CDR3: TGCAGCGTTGAAGATCGCCTTGTGGGCCCCGGGCAGTACTTC.

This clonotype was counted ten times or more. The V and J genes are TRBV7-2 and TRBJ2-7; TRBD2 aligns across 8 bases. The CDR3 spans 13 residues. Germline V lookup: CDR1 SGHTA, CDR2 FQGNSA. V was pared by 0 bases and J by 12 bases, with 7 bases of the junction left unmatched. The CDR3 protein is CASSLARGGKMYF. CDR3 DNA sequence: TGTGCCAGCAGCTTAGCTCGCGGGGGGAAGATGTACTTC.

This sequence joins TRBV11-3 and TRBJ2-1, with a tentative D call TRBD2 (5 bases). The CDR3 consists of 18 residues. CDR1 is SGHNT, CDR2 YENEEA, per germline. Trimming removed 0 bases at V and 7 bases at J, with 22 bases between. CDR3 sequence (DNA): TGTGCCAGCAGCTTAGAGGGGAGTTGGGTTTTAGGGATTAATGAGCAGTTCTTC. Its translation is CASSLEGSWVLGINEQFF.

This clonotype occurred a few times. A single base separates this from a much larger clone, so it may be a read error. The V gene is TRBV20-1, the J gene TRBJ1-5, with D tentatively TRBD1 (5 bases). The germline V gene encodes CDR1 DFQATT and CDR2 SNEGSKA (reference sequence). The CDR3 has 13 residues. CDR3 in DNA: TGCAGTGCTAACCAGGGTGCCAATCAGCCCCAGAATTTT. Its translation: CSANQGANQPQNF.

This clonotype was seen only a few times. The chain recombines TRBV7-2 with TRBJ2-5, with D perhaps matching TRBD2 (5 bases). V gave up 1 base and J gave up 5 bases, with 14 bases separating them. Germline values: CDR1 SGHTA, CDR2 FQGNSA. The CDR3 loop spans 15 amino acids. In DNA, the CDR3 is TGTGCCAGCAGCTTAGTAGCGACGAAAGGCGAGACCCAGTACTTC. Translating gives CASSLVATKGETQYF.

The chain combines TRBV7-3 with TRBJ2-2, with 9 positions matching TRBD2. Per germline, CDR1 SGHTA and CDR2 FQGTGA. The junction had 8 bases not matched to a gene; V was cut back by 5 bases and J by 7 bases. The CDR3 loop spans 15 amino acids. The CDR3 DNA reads TGTGCCAGCAGCCCAGGGACTAGCTGGGTCGGGGAGCTGTTTTTT. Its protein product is CASSPGTSWVGELFF.

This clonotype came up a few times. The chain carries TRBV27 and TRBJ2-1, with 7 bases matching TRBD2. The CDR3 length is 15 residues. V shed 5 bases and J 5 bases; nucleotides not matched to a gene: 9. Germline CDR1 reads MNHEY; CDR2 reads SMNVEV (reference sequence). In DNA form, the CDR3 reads TGTGCCAGCAGTCCATGGAGTCGGGGGGACAATGAGCAGTTCTTC. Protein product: CASSPWSRGDNEQFF.

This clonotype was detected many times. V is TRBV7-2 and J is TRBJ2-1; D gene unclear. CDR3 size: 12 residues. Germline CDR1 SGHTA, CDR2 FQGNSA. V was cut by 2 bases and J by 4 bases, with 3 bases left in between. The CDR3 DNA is TGTGCCAGCAGCTTACGGTACAATGAGCAGTTCTTC. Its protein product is CASSLRYNEQFF. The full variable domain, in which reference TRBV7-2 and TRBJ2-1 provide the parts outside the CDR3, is GAGVSQSPSNKVTEKGKDVELRCDPISGHTALYWYRQSLGQGLEFLIYFQGNSAPDKSGLPSDRFSAERTGGSVSTLTIQRTQQEDSAVYLCASSLRYNEQFFGPGTRLTVL.

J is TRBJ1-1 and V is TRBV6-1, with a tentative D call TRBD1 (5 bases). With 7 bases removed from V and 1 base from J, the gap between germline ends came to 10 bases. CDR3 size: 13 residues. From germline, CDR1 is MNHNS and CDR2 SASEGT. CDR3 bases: TGTGCCAGCACCAGGACACGGAACACTGAAGCTTTCTTT. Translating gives CASTRTRNTEAFF.

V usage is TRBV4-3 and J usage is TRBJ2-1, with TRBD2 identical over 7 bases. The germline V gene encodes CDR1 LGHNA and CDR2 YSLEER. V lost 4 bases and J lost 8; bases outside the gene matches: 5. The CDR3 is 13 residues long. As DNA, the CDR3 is TGCGCCAGCAGCCGGCTTGGGGGGGATGAGCAGTTCTTC. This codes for CASSRLGGDEQFF.

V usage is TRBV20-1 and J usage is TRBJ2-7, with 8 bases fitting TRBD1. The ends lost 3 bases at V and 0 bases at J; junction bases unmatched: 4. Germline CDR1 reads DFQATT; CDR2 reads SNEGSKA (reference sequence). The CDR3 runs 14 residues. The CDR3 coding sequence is TGCAGTGCTAGTTACCAGGGGGCCTCCTACGAGCAGTACTTC. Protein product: CSASYQGASYEQYF.

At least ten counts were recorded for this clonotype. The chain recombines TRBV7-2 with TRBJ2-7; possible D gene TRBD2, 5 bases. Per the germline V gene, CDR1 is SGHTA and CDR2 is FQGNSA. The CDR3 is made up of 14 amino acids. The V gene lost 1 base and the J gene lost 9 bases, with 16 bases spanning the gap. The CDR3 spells CASSLGGAYVGQYF. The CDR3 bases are TGTGCCAGCAGCTTAGGGGGAGCTTACGTGGGGCAGTACTTC.

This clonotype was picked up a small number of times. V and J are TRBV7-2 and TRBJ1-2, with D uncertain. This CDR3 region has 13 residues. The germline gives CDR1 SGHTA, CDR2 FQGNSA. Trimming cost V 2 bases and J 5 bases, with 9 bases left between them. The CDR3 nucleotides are TGTGCCAGCAGCTTAAGGACCCAGTATGGCTACACCTTC. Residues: CASSLRTQYGYTF.

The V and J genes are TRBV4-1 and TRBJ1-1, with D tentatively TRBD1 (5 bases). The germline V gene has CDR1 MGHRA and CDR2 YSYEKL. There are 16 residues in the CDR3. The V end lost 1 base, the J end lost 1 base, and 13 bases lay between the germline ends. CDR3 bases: TGCGCCAGCAGCCAAGTTTGGGGACTGGGGAACACTGAAGCTTTCTTT. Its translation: CASSQVWGLGNTEAFF.